The rows below give T cell receptor beta chains drawn from one sample of a study of regulatory T cells in long-lasting Graves disease. TCRdb recomputed calls from the multiplex PCR reads with MiXCR, one row per CDR3 protein. The data contain a few hundred thousand distinct CDR3 sequences, roughly 16% of them singletons. This same sample was also taken into another study, of T cells in Graves' hyperthyroidism and ophthalmopathy.

The source material was peripheral blood mononuclear cells (PBMCs), sampled at new diagnosis, from a patient treated with antithyroid drugs. The receptor source for this set is a woman under 30 with Graves disease. CDR3s include the opening cysteine and the closing phenylalanine or tryptophan. A D gene is named only where the DNA matches it firmly. Part of the rows lack a size; the others show once, few, many or a class for expanded clones.

v_gene: TRBV12-3/TRBV12-4; j_gene: TRBJ2-1; abundance: many; d_gene: TRBD2; CDR3aa: CASSLVGGGGNEQFF; CDR3nt: TGTGCCAGCAGTTTAGTGGGCGGGGGAGGCAATGAGCAGTTCTTC
v_gene: TRBV20-1; j_gene: TRBJ1-1; abundance: many; d_gene: NA; CDR3aa: CSARDPGILTEAFF; CDR3nt: TGCAGTGCTAGAGATCCAGGGATTCTCACTGAAGCTTTCTTT
v_gene: TRBV5-1; j_gene: TRBJ2-5; abundance: many; d_gene: NA; CDR3aa: CASSLAAEIGETQYF; CDR3nt: TGCGCCAGCAGCTTGGCGGCGGAAATAGGGGAGACCCAGTACTTC
v_gene: TRBV18; j_gene: TRBJ1-1; abundance: few; d_gene: NA; CDR3aa: CASSPLAGEAFF; CDR3nt: TGTGCCAGCTCACCACTCGCCGGTGAAGCTTTCTTT
v_gene: TRBV7-9; j_gene: TRBJ2-3; abundance: many; d_gene: NA; CDR3aa: CASSLEGGLGDTQYF; CDR3nt: TGTGCCAGCAGCTTAGAGGGGGGTCTTGGAGATACGCAGTATTTT
v_gene: TRBV5-1; j_gene: TRBJ2-3; abundance: NA; d_gene: NA; CDR3aa: CASSSYRQGRSGTDTQYF; CDR3nt: TGCGCCAGCAGCTCGTACCGCCAGGGGCGGAGCGGCACAGATACGCAGTATTTT
v_gene: TRBV9; j_gene: TRBJ2-1; abundance: NA; d_gene: NA; CDR3aa: CASSVAASSFYEQFF; CDR3nt: TGTGCCAGCAGCGTAGCGGCTAGTTCTTTTTACGAGCAGTTCTTC
v_gene: TRBV6-9; j_gene: TRBJ2-2; abundance: NA; d_gene: NA; CDR3aa: CASSSWANTGELFF; CDR3nt: TGTGCCAGCAGTTCTTGGGCGAACACCGGGGAGCTGTTTTTT
v_gene: TRBV20-1; j_gene: TRBJ1-2; abundance: few; d_gene: NA; CDR3aa: CSATTEGGYTF; CDR3nt: TGCAGTGCCACCACGGAGGGAGGCTACACCTTC
v_gene: TRBV10-2; j_gene: TRBJ1-2; abundance: NA; d_gene: NA; CDR3aa: CASISGDGYTF; CDR3nt: TGCGCCAGCATTTCCGGGGATGGCTACACCTTC
v_gene: TRBV2; j_gene: TRBJ1-2; abundance: many; d_gene: NA; CDR3aa: CASSLGGADYGYTF; CDR3nt: TGTGCCAGCAGTCTGGGGGGCGCGGACTATGGCTACACCTTC
v_gene: TRBV27; j_gene: TRBJ2-1; abundance: NA; d_gene: TRBD1; CDR3aa: CASSSGTGVEQFF; CDR3nt: TGTGCCAGCAGCTCCGGGACAGGGGTTGAGCAGTTCTTC
v_gene: TRBV20-1; j_gene: TRBJ1-1; abundance: many; d_gene: NA; CDR3aa: CSARGGRGPNTEAFF; CDR3nt: TGCAGTGCTAGAGGGGGGCGGGGACCAAACACTGAAGCTTTCTTT
v_gene: TRBV18; j_gene: TRBJ2-1; abundance: many; d_gene: NA; CDR3aa: CASSPTGLRDNEQFF; CDR3nt: TGTGCCAGCTCACCGACAGGCCTGAGGGACAATGAGCAGTTCTTC
v_gene: TRBV2; j_gene: TRBJ2-1; abundance: NA; d_gene: TRBD2; CDR3aa: CASSEENRFGLAGGPGNEQFF; CDR3nt: TGTGCCAGCAGTGAAGAAAATAGATTTGGCCTAGCGGGAGGGCCGGGGAATGAGCAGTTCTTC
v_gene: TRBV29-1; j_gene: TRBJ2-2; abundance: many; d_gene: NA; CDR3aa: CSVVSNRANTGELFF; CDR3nt: TGCAGCGTTGTGTCTAATCGGGCCAACACCGGGGAGCTGTTTTTT
v_gene: TRBV7-8; j_gene: TRBJ1-5; abundance: many; d_gene: NA; CDR3aa: CASSLISVNQPQHF; CDR3nt: TGTGCCAGCAGCTTAATTTCGGTAAATCAGCCCCAGCATTTT